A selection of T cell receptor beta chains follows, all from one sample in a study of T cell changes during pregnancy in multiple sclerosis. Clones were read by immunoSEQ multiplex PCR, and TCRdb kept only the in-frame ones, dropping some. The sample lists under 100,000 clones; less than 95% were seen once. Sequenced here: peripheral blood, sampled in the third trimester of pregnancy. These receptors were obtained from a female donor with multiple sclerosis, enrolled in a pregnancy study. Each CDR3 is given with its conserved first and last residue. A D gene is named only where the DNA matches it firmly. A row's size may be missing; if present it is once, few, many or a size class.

CDR3aa: CASSSGGSNQPQHF
CDR3nt: TGTGCCAGCAGCTCCGGCGGTAGCAATCAGCCCCAGCATTTT
abundance: once
d_gene: NA
v_gene: TRBV5-6
j_gene: TRBJ1-5

CDR3aa: CASSGQSSYEQYF
CDR3nt: TGTGCCAGCAGCGGACAGTCTTCCTACGAGCAGTACTTC
abundance: NA
d_gene: NA
v_gene: TRBV2
j_gene: TRBJ2-7

CDR3aa: CASRGRGINTEAFF
CDR3nt: TGTGCCAGTAGGGGCAGGGGTATCAACACTGAAGCTTTCTTT
abundance: NA
d_gene: NA
v_gene: TRBV19
j_gene: TRBJ1-1

CDR3aa: CASKLTGELFF
CDR3nt: TGTGCCAGCAAGCTCACCGGGGAGCTGTTTTTT
abundance: NA
d_gene: NA
v_gene: TRBV6-5
j_gene: TRBJ2-2

CDR3aa: CASSSVRVGQAYEQYF
CDR3nt: TGTGCCAGCAGCTCGGTCCGGGTAGGACAGGCCTACGAGCAGTACTTC
abundance: NA
d_gene: TRBD1
v_gene: TRBV7-9
j_gene: TRBJ2-7

CDR3aa: CASSNFGTNEKLFF
CDR3nt: TGTGCCAGCAGTAACTTCGGGACTAATGAAAAACTGTTTTTT
abundance: NA
d_gene: NA
v_gene: TRBV6-5
j_gene: TRBJ1-4

CDR3aa: CASSLNNEQYF
CDR3nt: TGTGCCAGCAGCTTAAACAACGAGCAGTACTTC
abundance: NA
d_gene: NA
v_gene: TRBV7-8
j_gene: TRBJ2-7

CDR3aa: CASSSGQGNQPQHF
CDR3nt: TGTGCCAGCAGTAGCGGACAGGGCAATCAGCCCCAGCATTTT
abundance: NA
d_gene: TRBD1
v_gene: TRBV6-1
j_gene: TRBJ1-5

CDR3aa: CASSDTSGGLDTQYF
CDR3nt: TGCGCCAGCAGCGATACTAGCGGGGGCTTGGATACGCAGTATTTT
abundance: NA
d_gene: TRBD2
v_gene: TRBV5-1
j_gene: TRBJ2-3

CDR3aa: CSASEDTEAFF
CDR3nt: TGCAGTGCTTCGGAGGACACTGAAGCTTTCTTT
abundance: NA
d_gene: NA
v_gene: TRBV20-1
j_gene: TRBJ1-1

CDR3aa: CASSVGLLSYEQYF
CDR3nt: TGTGCCAGCAGCGTGGGACTCCTTTCCTACGAGCAGTACTTC
abundance: NA
d_gene: NA
v_gene: TRBV9
j_gene: TRBJ2-7

CDR3aa: CASSLPGGETQYF
CDR3nt: TGTGCCAGCAGCCTCCCAGGGGGAGAGACCCAGTACTTC
abundance: NA
d_gene: TRBD1
v_gene: TRBV5-6
j_gene: TRBJ2-5

CDR3aa: CASSGTAANTGELFF
CDR3nt: TGTGCCAGCAGTGGGACAGCCGCGAACACCGGGGAGCTGTTTTTT
abundance: NA
d_gene: TRBD1
v_gene: TRBV11-2
j_gene: TRBJ2-2

CDR3aa: CSARVDYEQYF
CDR3nt: TGCAGTGCTAGAGTAGACTACGAGCAGTACTTC
abundance: NA
d_gene: NA
v_gene: TRBV20-1
j_gene: TRBJ2-7

CDR3aa: CASSGRTGGTDTQYF
CDR3nt: TGTGCCAGCTCCGGCCGGACCGGGGGCACAGATACGCAGTATTTT
abundance: NA
d_gene: NA
v_gene: TRBV18
j_gene: TRBJ2-3

CDR3aa: CASGGGAGDTQYF
CDR3nt: TGTGCCAGCGGAGGGGGGGCCGGGGATACGCAGTATTTT
abundance: once
d_gene: NA
v_gene: TRBV6-5
j_gene: TRBJ2-3

CDR3aa: CATPPGIYYGYTF
CDR3nt: TGTGCCACACCCCCCGGTATTTACTATGGCTACACCTTC
abundance: NA
d_gene: NA
v_gene: TRBV2
j_gene: TRBJ1-2

CDR3aa: CASSEVWSSNEKLFF
CDR3nt: TGTGCCAGCAGTGAAGTTTGGAGCTCTAATGAAAAACTGTTTTTT
abundance: NA
d_gene: NA
v_gene: TRBV6-1
j_gene: TRBJ1-4

CDR3aa: CASSYGQQETQYF
CDR3nt: TGCGCCAGCAGCTACGGACAGCAAGAGACCCAGTACTTC
abundance: NA
d_gene: NA
v_gene: TRBV5-1
j_gene: TRBJ2-5

CDR3aa: CASSVAEGSYEQYF
CDR3nt: TGTGCCAGCAGCGTAGCCGAGGGTTCCTACGAGCAGTACTTC
abundance: once
d_gene: NA
v_gene: TRBV9
j_gene: TRBJ2-7

CDR3aa: CASSSSIHQGSEQYF
CDR3nt: TGTGCCAGCAGCTCCTCCATCCACCAGGGGAGCGAGCAGTACTTC
abundance: NA
d_gene: NA
v_gene: TRBV7-2
j_gene: TRBJ2-7

CDR3aa: CASSFRGGGNQPQHF
CDR3nt: TGTGCCAGCAGCTTTCGGGGGGGAGGCAATCAGCCCCAGCATTTT
abundance: NA
d_gene: NA
v_gene: TRBV5-4
j_gene: TRBJ1-5

CDR3aa: CASSRRQGDQPQHF
CDR3nt: TGTGCCAGCAGTCGCCGACAGGGGGATCAGCCCCAGCATTTT
abundance: NA
d_gene: TRBD1
v_gene: TRBV27
j_gene: TRBJ1-5

CDR3aa: CASSRGQGSATNEKLFF
CDR3nt: TGTGCCAGCAGCCGGGGACAGGGGAGTGCAACTAATGAAAAACTGTTTTTT
abundance: NA
d_gene: TRBD1
v_gene: TRBV7-8
j_gene: TRBJ1-4

CDR3aa: CASSYGTASNEKLFF
CDR3nt: TGTGCCAGCAGCTATGGGACAGCTAGTAATGAAAAACTGTTTTTT
abundance: NA
d_gene: TRBD1
v_gene: TRBV11-2
j_gene: TRBJ1-4